The source of this TCR beta chain is a study of response to subunit inactivated influenza vaccine (dated by TCRdb to between 2018 and 2020). Turning to the overall study: To follow how T cells responded to a trivalent subunit inactivated influenza vaccine, the researchers relied on deep quantitative profiling of the T cell receptor repertoire. The investigation overall reported the following: According to the authors, only a limited number of new T cells may be recruited by each seasonal influenza vaccination.

The CDR3 covers 12 residues, taking in both the cysteine and the phenylalanine. This entry keeps only the CDR3 DNA: 36 bases, framed from base 1. Taken from the germline V gene, the CDR1 and CDR2 loops are MGHDK and SYGVNS. The trim is 6 bases for V and 4 bases for J, with a gap of 9 bases between the germline ends. To prepare the library, RT-PCR was applied. Instrument on record: Illumina HiSeq 2500. TCRdb handled the public reads itself, with Q25 trimming in fastp and clone calling in MiXCR, and kept productive beta chains. Rows are unified per CDR3 protein, each entry keeping the most common DNA and genes. The sample yields over 750,000 distinct CDR3 sequences; 21% were counted once. The ten largest clonotypes hold 10% of the sample. As for this clonotype: Its antigen is still unknown. No base-level quality is on record; no much larger clone is a single base apart.

The sequence was obtained from a man aged 50-59 years who received an inactivated influenza vaccine. Donor details come from another sample of the same person, matched by shared clones. The starting material was PBMCs from blood, obtained less than 6 days after vaccination. Recombination connected TRBV25-1 to TRBJ1-2; no D segment can be confidently identified. The CDR3 loop reads CASRGEVYGYTF. The sequenced DNA is TGTGCCAGCAGAGGTGAGGTCTATGGCTACACCTTC.